This T cell receptor (beta chain) was retrieved from a study of Ad26.COV2.S vaccination and SARS-CoV-2 variants. This clone has just one count. Assay used: immunoSEQ multiplex PCR; TCRdb lists only in-frame clones, some missing. The table lists 330,000 or so clones, approximately 87% of them singletons. As for treatment: some 19 received Ad26.COV2.S at low or high dose, single or two shots; several received placebo; per-sample allocation not given. Sampling occurred on day 63 after the first vaccine or placebo injection. Trimming cost V 1 base and J 5 bases; bases outside gene matches: 9. CDR1 is MGHRA, CDR2 YSYEKL, per germline. The CDR3 covers 16 residues.

The sequence was collected from a person aged 18 to 65 who received the Ad26.COV2.S COVID-19 vaccine or a placebo. The chain has TRBV4-1 and TRBJ2-5, with TRBD1 matching 8 bases. Sequenced here: peripheral blood, sampled in a trial of Ad26.COV2.S vaccine versus placebo. CDR3 sequence: CASSQAGGRGWETQYF. DNA for the CDR3: TGCGCCAGCAGCCAAGCAGGGGGCAGGGGGTGGGAGACCCAGTACTTC.